This TCR beta chain was retrieved from a study of T cells in Graves' hyperthyroidism and ophthalmopathy. Study-level points and caveats: Within blood appeared most thyroid clonotypes that had expanded above 0.001.

Not enrolled were patients with uncontrolled infection, other autoimmune disease, pregnancy or lactation. Ahead of any ophthalmopathy symptoms, the blood sample was obtained at the first diagnosis of hyperthyroidism. Trimming took 6 bases from V and 6 from J; bases not matched to a gene: 10. This CDR3 is 16 amino acids long. CDR1 MNHNS and CDR2 SASEGT come from the germline V gene. The source material, RNA transcripts, was used to amplify TCR beta CDR3 regions. TCR CDR3 underwent first-round RT-PCR with the HTBI primer set. From the multiplex PCR reads, TCRdb called clonotypes with MiXCR, one entry per CDR3 protein. This sample has a few hundred thousand distinct CDR3 sequences, with roughly 15% found just once. Turning to this clonotype: What it binds is unknown.

Sequenced: blood. The chain has TRBV6-1 and TRBJ2-2, with TRBD2 matching over 10 bases. The receptor's source is a woman in her forties or fifties with Graves' hyperthyroidism that later progressed to Graves' ophthalmopathy. The CDR3 is CASSSATSGPSGELFF. In nucleotides, the CDR3 is TGTGCCAGCAGCTCAGCGACTAGCGGGCCTTCCGGGGAGCTGTTTTTT.